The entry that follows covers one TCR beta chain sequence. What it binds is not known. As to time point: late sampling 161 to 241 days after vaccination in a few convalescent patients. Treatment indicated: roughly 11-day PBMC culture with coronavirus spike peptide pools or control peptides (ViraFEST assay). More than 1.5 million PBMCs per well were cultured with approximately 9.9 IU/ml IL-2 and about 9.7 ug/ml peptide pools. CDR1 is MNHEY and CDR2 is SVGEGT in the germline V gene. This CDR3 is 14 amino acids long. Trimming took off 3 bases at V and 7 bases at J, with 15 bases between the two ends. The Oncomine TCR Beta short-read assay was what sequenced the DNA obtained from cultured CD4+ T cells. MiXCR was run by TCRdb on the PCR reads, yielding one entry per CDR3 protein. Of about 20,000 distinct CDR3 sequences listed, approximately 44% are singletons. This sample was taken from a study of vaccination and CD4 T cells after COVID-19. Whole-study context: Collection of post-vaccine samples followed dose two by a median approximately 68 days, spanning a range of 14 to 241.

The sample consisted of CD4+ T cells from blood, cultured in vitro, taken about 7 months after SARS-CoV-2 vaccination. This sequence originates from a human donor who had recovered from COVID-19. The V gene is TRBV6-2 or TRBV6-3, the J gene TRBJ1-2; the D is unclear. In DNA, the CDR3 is TGTGCCAGCAGTTATTTTCCAGCTGGATTTGGCTACACCTTC. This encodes CASSYFPAGFGYTF.